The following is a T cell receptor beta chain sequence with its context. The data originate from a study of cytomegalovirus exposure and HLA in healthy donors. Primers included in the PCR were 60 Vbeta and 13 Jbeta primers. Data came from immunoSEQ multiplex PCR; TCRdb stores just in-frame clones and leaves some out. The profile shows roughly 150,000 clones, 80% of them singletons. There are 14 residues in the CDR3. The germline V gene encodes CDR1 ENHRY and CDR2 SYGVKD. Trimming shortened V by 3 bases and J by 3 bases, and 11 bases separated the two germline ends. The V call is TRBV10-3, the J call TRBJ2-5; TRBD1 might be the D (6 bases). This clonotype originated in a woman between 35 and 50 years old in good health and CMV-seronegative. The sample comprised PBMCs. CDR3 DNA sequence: TGTGCCATCAGTGAAAACAGGGTTGAAGAGACCCAGTACTTC. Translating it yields CAISENRVEETQYF.